These 27 T cell receptor beta chains came from one sample sequenced in a study of T cells in Graves' hyperthyroidism and ophthalmopathy. It was RNA transcripts that yielded the amplified TCR beta CDR3 regions. The HTBI primer set served for first-round RT-PCR of the TCR CDR3. TCRdb re-called the multiplex PCR reads through MiXCR, storing one row per CDR3 protein. The profile shows 200,000 to 300,000 distinct CDR3 sequences, approximately 16% of them singletons. Sequencing was carried out using blood. Receptors originate from a woman aged 18-30 years with Graves' ophthalmopathy.

A few counts support this clonotype. CDR3 DNA sequence: TGCAGTGCTAGGTGGGAGGGGACGAATGAGCAGTTCTTC. Protein product: CSARWEGTNEQFF. The rearrangement joins TRBV20-1 to TRBJ2-1, with 7 nucleotides matching TRBD2. Germline CDR1 DFQATT, CDR2 SNEGSKA (reference sequence). V shed 3 bases, J shed 7 bases, and the junction held 6 bases outside the gene matches. The CDR3 totals 13 residues.

The V call is TRBV28, the J call TRBJ2-3, with 8 bases aligning to TRBD2. The V gene end was trimmed by 3 bases and the J gene end by 2 bases; junction bases not matched to a gene: 7. This CDR3 has 16 residues. The germline V gene has CDR1 MDHEN and CDR2 SYDVKM. The CDR3 loop is CASSLSQLADTDTQYF. CDR3 DNA sequence: TGTGCCAGCAGTTTGTCCCAACTAGCGGACACAGATACGCAGTATTTT.

In its sample, this clonotype was seen many times. V is TRBV6-5 and J is TRBJ2-3; tentative D call: TRBD2 (6 bases). The CDR3 has 16 residues. Trimming took 2 bases from V and 1 from J, leaving 13 bases between them. Germline loops: CDR1 MNHEY, CDR2 SVGAGI. The CDR3 loop is CASSYTGTGGTDTQYF. CDR3 in DNA: TGTGCCAGCAGTTACACCGGGACTGGAGGCACAGATACGCAGTATTTT.

This clonotype was seen at least ten times. This sequence joins TRBV30 and TRBJ1-1, with TRBD1 as a possible D gene (6 bases). Germline loops: CDR1 GTSNPN, CDR2 SVGIG (reference sequence). V was trimmed by 5 bases and J by 12 bases, leaving 13 bases between them. The CDR3 runs to 10 residues. As DNA, the CDR3 is TGTGCCTGGGCGAGGACAGAAACTTTCTTT. It specifies CAWARTETFF.

This clonotype was seen at least ten times. V usage is TRBV12-3 or TRBV12-4 and J usage is TRBJ2-1, with D possibly being TRBD2 (7 bases). This CDR3 has 14 amino acids. V lost 3 bases to trimming and J lost 8 bases, with 14 bases between them. The chain's CDR3 is CASSFVGGAYEQFF. The CDR3 DNA is TGTGCCAGCAGTTTCGTGGGGGGGGCCTATGAGCAGTTCTTC.

This clonotype was observed a single time. Relative to the germline gene, one junction end is altered; a read error may explain this. V and J are TRBV3-1 and TRBJ1-5, with TRBD1 matching 11 bases. Germline V gives CDR1 LGHDT, CDR2 YNNKEL (reference sequence). The CDR3 is 17 residues long. CDR3 residues: CASSQPGTGGSRQPQHF. CDR3 bases: TGCGCCAGCAGCCAACCCGGGACAGGGGGAAGTCGGCAGCCCCAGCATTTT.

This clonotype appeared a few times. V usage is TRBV9 and J usage is TRBJ2-7, with D uncertain. CDR3 length: 13 amino acids. Germline assignment: CDR1 SGDLS and CDR2 YYNGEE. With 0 bases removed from V and 3 bases from J, the gap between germline ends came to 7 bases. CDR3 residues: CASSVEADYEQYF. In DNA form, the CDR3 reads TGTGCCAGCAGCGTAGAGGCAGACTACGAGCAGTACTTC.

This clonotype appeared many times. V is TRBV28 and J is TRBJ2-3; TRBD2 is a possible D gene (6 bases). CDR3 length: 16 residues. V lost 5 bases and J 6 bases, leaving 21 bases between the germline ends. Germline V lookup: CDR1 MDHEN, CDR2 SYDVKM. The CDR3 protein is CASSLLRDWECDTQYF. The CDR3 nucleotides read TGTGCCAGCAGTCTGCTCCGGGACTGGGAGTGCGATACGCAGTATTTT.

This clonotype has only one observation. V is TRBV29-1 and J is TRBJ1-1, with unresolved D. Trimming removed 7 bases at V and 3 bases at J, with 15 bases between. The CDR3 is 13 residues long. CDR1 is SQVTM, CDR2 ANQGSEA, per germline. The CDR3 sequence: CSDSGREDTEAFF. The CDR3 coding sequence is TGCAGCGATTCCGGCCGCGAGGACACTGAAGCTTTCTTT.

The table lists this clonotype with many counts. The rearrangement uses TRBV7-2 and TRBJ2-3, with TRBD2 matching 8 bases. Trimming cost V 5 bases and J 4 bases; bases outside gene matches: 11. The CDR3 covers 16 residues. Germline CDR1 reads SGHTA; CDR2 reads FQGNSA. DNA of the CDR3: TGTGCCAGCAGCAACCCTCGGGGGGGCGGGGCAGATACGCAGTATTTT. Protein product: CASSNPRGGGADTQYF.

The table lists this clonotype with a few counts. V gene TRBV4-3 combines with J gene TRBJ2-6; no firm D call. CDR3 length equals 17 residues. Trimming removed 0 bases at V and 2 bases at J, with 11 bases between. Germline V gives CDR1 LGHNA, CDR2 YSLEER. CDR3 loop: CASSQDVRVAGANVLTF. The DNA for the CDR3 is TGCGCCAGCAGCCAAGATGTCCGGGTAGCTGGGGCCAACGTCCTGACTTTC.

This clonotype was seen many times. V is TRBV4-2 and J is TRBJ2-5, with a weak D call TRBD1 (6 bases). V gave up 3 bases and J gave up 4 bases, with 12 bases separating them. The CDR3 runs to 14 residues. Germline values: CDR1 LGHNA, CDR2 YNFKEQ. CDR3 nucleotides: TGTGCCAGCAGCCAGGGAACAGGGAGAGAGACCCAGTACTTC. Translation: CASSQGTGRETQYF.

The table lists this clonotype with many counts. The V and J genes are TRBV20-1 and TRBJ2-5, with TRBD1 as a possible D gene (6 bases). Germline V gene lookup returns CDR1 DFQATT and CDR2 SNEGSKA (reference sequence). V was pared by 0 bases and J by 2 bases, with 13 bases between. This CDR3 spans 15 amino acids. The DNA of the CDR3 is TGCAGTGCTAGAGATGCGCGCAGGGGTCAAGAGACCCAGTACTTC. Translated, it gives CSARDARRGQETQYF.

This clonotype was detected many times. The rearrangement links TRBV30 to TRBJ2-7; 10 bases map to TRBD2. Germline CDR1 reads GTSNPN; CDR2 reads SVGIG (reference sequence). This CDR3 is 15 amino acids long. The J segment lost 3 bases and the V segment lost 2 bases, leaving 7 bases of the junction unmatched. The CDR3: CAWSKREGIHYEQYF. In DNA form, the CDR3 reads TGTGCCTGGAGTAAGCGGGAGGGTATTCACTACGAGCAGTACTTC.

This clonotype was counted many times. The chain has TRBV25-1 and TRBJ2-3; no reliable D call. Trimming removed 3 bases from V and 0 bases from J, with 16 bases in between. Germline assignment: CDR1 MGHDK and CDR2 SYGVNS. This CDR3 is 17 amino acids long. This CDR3 is CASSEGSDITSTDTQYF. Written as DNA, the CDR3 is TGTGCCAGCAGTGAGGGGTCAGATATCACTAGCACAGATACGCAGTATTTT.

This clonotype was picked up many times. CDR3 sequence (DNA): TGTGCCAGCAGCTTAGTGACAACTGGGGCCAACGTCCTGACTTTC. It is translated as CASSLVTTGANVLTF. The rearrangement joins TRBV11-2 to TRBJ2-6; D is ambiguous. Trimming shortened V by 1 base and J by 2 bases, and 6 bases separated the two germline ends. The CDR3 covers 15 residues. Germline CDR1 is SGHAT and CDR2 is FQNNGV.

Of note for this clonotype: One base away lies a much larger clone, so this may be a sequencing read error. This CDR3 is CAIGHDISRETQYF. The CDR3 coding sequence is TGTGCCATCGGCCACGACATTTCTCGAGAGACCCAGTACTTC. The chain is built from TRBV10-3 and TRBJ2-5; D remains unclear. The germline CDR1 and CDR2 sequences are ENHRY and SYGVKD. This CDR3 has 14 residues. V lost 8 bases to trimming and J lost 4 bases, with 17 bases between them.

This clonotype was seen at least ten times. The V and J genes are TRBV15 and TRBJ1-6; tentative D call: TRBD1 (6 bases). The V and J ends lost 5 bases and 11 bases respectively, with 16 bases between them. The CDR3 extends over 14 amino acids. Germline lookup yields CDR1 LNHNV and CDR2 YYDKDF (reference sequence). CDR3 protein: CATSPSKTGTPLHF. The CDR3 DNA is TGTGCCACCAGCCCCTCTAAGACAGGTACACCCCTCCACTTT.

CDR3 in amino acids: CASSLGTSGRRLGNEQFF. Here the CDR3 DNA reads TGCGCCAGCAGCTTGGGGACTAGCGGGAGAAGGCTAGGGAATGAGCAGTTCTTC. The chain recombines TRBV5-1 with TRBJ2-1, with 13 bases identical to TRBD2. Germline lookup yields CDR1 SGHRS and CDR2 YFSETQ. This CDR3 comprises 18 residues. The junction had 10 bases not matched to a gene; V was cut back by 0 bases and J by 7 bases.

This clonotype appeared many times. This chain joins TRBV29-1 and TRBJ2-5; 10 nucleotides align to TRBD2. V lost 4 bases, J lost 5 bases, and 4 bases stayed unmatched. CDR1 is SQVTM and CDR2 is ANQGSEA in the germline V gene. The CDR3 has 13 amino acids. The CDR3 here is CSVVAGGGETQYF. CDR3 nucleotides: TGCAGCGTTGTAGCGGGAGGAGGGGAGACCCAGTACTTC.

This clonotype was seen ten or more times. This chain joins TRBV5-1 and TRBJ1-6; D may be TRBD1 (5 bases). This CDR3 has 15 amino acids. With 2 bases removed from V and 4 bases from J, the gap between germline ends came to 10 bases. CDR1 and CDR2 from the germline V gene are SGHRS and YFSETQ. CDR3 amino acids: CASSFGWGYNSPLHF. The DNA of the CDR3 is TGCGCCAGCAGCTTCGGGTGGGGGTATAATTCACCCCTCCACTTT.

This clonotype was seen at least ten times. This chain links TRBV6-5 with TRBJ1-2; TRBD1 aligns across 12 bases. Germline V gene data show CDR1 as MNHEY and CDR2 as SVGAGI. The trim removed 2 bases at V and 4 bases at J, leaving 8 bases unmatched. The length of the CDR3 is 17 residues. CDR3 DNA: TGTGCCAGCAGTTACCCCGGGACAGGGGGCGAAATCTATGGCTACACCTTC. Its protein is CASSYPGTGGEIYGYTF.

This clonotype was found many times. The chain links TRBV6-2 or TRBV6-3 to TRBJ2-1; D gene unclear. Germline CDR1 is MNHEY and CDR2 is SVGEGT. The CDR3 extends over 14 amino acids. The V end was cut by 7 bases, the J end by 9 bases, with 19 bases between. The CDR3 nucleotides are TGTGCCAGCACTCCGATCCAGGCGGCAGGTGAGCAGTTCTTC. This codes for CASTPIQAAGEQFF.

This clonotype was observed at least ten times. This chain joins TRBV20-1 and TRBJ1-5; possible D gene TRBD1, 5 bases. Looked up from germline, CDR1 is DFQATT and CDR2 is SNEGSKA (reference sequence). The CDR3 sequence is 17 residues long. Trimming pared 0 bases from V and 0 bases from J, leaving 15 bases between. The CDR3 sequence: CSAREEGPLYSNQPQHF. As DNA, the CDR3 is TGCAGTGCTAGAGAGGAGGGGCCCCTCTATAGCAATCAGCCCCAGCATTTT.

The CDR3: CASSGGTANSAYEQYF. CDR3 in DNA: TGTGCCAGCAGCGGGGGGACAGCCAATAGTGCCTACGAGCAGTACTTC. This chain uses TRBV2 with TRBJ2-7; D is tentatively TRBD1 or TRBD2 (7 bases each). The germline CDR1 and CDR2 sequences are SNHLY and FYNNEI. The CDR3 length is 16 residues. V was pared by 6 bases and J by 2 bases, with 20 bases between.

This clonotype was picked up many times. This sequence joins TRBV9 and TRBJ2-3; possibly TRBD1 for D (5 bases). With 0 bases removed from V and 2 bases from J, the gap between germline ends came to 13 bases. Germline V lookup: CDR1 SGDLS, CDR2 YYNGEE. The CDR3 consists of 16 residues. The CDR3 spells CASSVVPDKNTDTQYF. For the CDR3, the DNA is TGTGCCAGCAGCGTAGTCCCGGACAAGAACACAGATACGCAGTATTTT.

V is TRBV6-5 and J is TRBJ1-6, with unresolved D. Trimming cost V 2 bases and J 9 bases, with 8 bases left between them. Germline values: CDR1 MNHEY, CDR2 SVGAGI. The CDR3 length is 13 residues. DNA for the CDR3: TGTGCCAGCAGTTACGGCCAGGCTTCACCCCTCCACTTT. This gives the protein CASSYGQASPLHF.